The present entry profiles one T cell receptor (beta chain) with its context. Libraries were prepared by immunoSEQ multiplex PCR; TCRdb keeps only in-frame clonotypes and omits some of them. This sample has roughly 79,000 clones, with roughly 89% found just once. The sample originates from a study of OX40 agonist ivuxolimab in advanced cancers. The length of the CDR3 is 13 residues. Germline V gene lookup returns CDR1 SQVTM and CDR2 ANQGSEA. Trimming pared 3 bases from V and 4 bases from J, leaving 9 bases between. This specimen was CD4+ or CD8+ T cells sorted from blood, taken in a trial of the OX40 agonist ivuxolimab. The source of this sequence is an adult with an advanced solid tumor such as melanoma, head and neck, liver or kidney cancer. The rearrangement links TRBV29-1 to TRBJ2-2, with D unclear. The CDR3 nucleotides are TGCAGCGTTGACGGCGTAGGCACCGGGGAGCTGTTTTTT. As protein: CSVDGVGTGELFF.